These 17 T cell receptor beta chains were all obtained from the same sample, sequenced in a study of T cells in Graves' hyperthyroidism and ophthalmopathy (dated by TCRdb to the late 2010s). The library came from multiplex PCR. Sequencing relied on an Illumina HiSeq 2000. The TCR beta CDR3 regions were amplified from RNA transcripts. A first-round RT-PCR of the TCR CDR3 used the HTBI primer set with the Qiagen OneStep RT-PCR kit. TCRdb handled the public reads itself, with Q25 trimming in fastp and clone calling in MiXCR, and kept productive beta chains. For every CDR3 protein sequence, its rows merge into one entry that carries the most common genes and DNA. This sample has about 840,000 distinct CDR3 sequences in its table, and 38% of those were observed once. Of the sample, 8.9% falls within the top ten clones. Sequencing input: blood. The receptors come from a man aged 18 to 29 with Graves' hyperthyroidism.

Ten or more counts support this clonotype. This sequence joins TRBV20-1 and TRBJ2-7, with a possible D match to TRBD1 (5 bases). CDR1 is DFQATT, CDR2 SNEGSKA, per germline (reference sequence). Trimming stripped 0 bases from V and 3 bases from J, with 9 bases between. The CDR3 totals 13 residues. This CDR3 is CSARDPRDYEQYF. The CDR3 DNA reads as TGCAGTGCTAGAGATCCCAGGGACTACGAGCAGTACTTC.

Remarks on this clonotype: This clone may be a read error of a much larger clone one base away. The rearrangement joins TRBV15 to TRBJ2-7, with D possibly being TRBD1 (7 bases). Germline CDR1 and CDR2: LNHNV and YYDKDF (reference sequence). CDR3 length equals 15 residues. CDR3 sequence (DNA): TGTGCCGCCAGGCGTCAGGGGGGAAGTTCCGTCGAGCAGTACTTC. Translated, it gives CAARRQGGSSVEQYF.

This clonotype was detected ten times or more. CDR3 residues: CSVKMLHRNTGELFF. The CDR3 DNA is TGCAGCGTTAAGATGCTCCACCGAAACACCGGGGAGCTGTTTTTT. The chain is built from TRBV29-1 and TRBJ2-2, with unresolved D. Germline V gives CDR1 SQVTM, CDR2 ANQGSEA. This CDR3 contains 15 residues. V lost 5 bases and J lost 2, with 15 bases in between.

This clonotype came up a few times. CDR3 in DNA: TGTGCCAGCAGCGTCGGACATGGGGAAAAACTGTTTTTT. It codes for CASSVGHGEKLFF. This rearrangement joins TRBV7-2 to TRBJ1-4; perhaps TRBD1 as D (5 bases). Trimming left V 5 bases short and J 8 bases short, with 12 bases between. Germline V lookup: CDR1 SGHTA, CDR2 FQGNSA. The CDR3 is 13 residues long. Drawing the rest from reference TRBV7-2 and TRBJ1-4, the complete variable domain is GAGVSQSPSNKVTEKGKDVELRCDPISGHTALYWYRQSLGQGLEFLIYFQGNSAPDKSGLPSDRFSAERTGGSVSTLTIQRTQQEDSAVYLCASSVGHGEKLFFGSGTQLSVL.

The sample holds a few counts of this clonotype. This chain links TRBV20-1 with TRBJ1-6, with D uncertain. The V gene lost 3 bases and the J gene lost 10 bases, with 19 bases spanning the gap. This CDR3 is 15 amino acids long. Germline V CDR1 and CDR2: DFQATT, SNEGSKA (reference sequence). The CDR3: CSARRNGPIESPLHF. The CDR3 bases are TGCAGTGCTAGGAGGAATGGCCCGATCGAATCACCCCTCCACTTT.

This clonotype has only a few counts. The chain recombines TRBV7-3 with TRBJ2-7; D might be TRBD2 (7 bases). Germline values: CDR1 SGHTA, CDR2 FQGTGA. Trimming pared 4 bases from V and 10 bases from J, leaving 20 bases between. This CDR3 contains 14 residues. In DNA, the CDR3 is TGTGCCAGCAGCTCCGAGGGGGGGCGAGGCGAACAGTACTTC. It codes for CASSSEGGRGEQYF.

This rearrangement joins TRBV9 to TRBJ2-5, with 8 bases fitting TRBD2. V trimming: 4 bases; J trimming: 7 bases; junction bases outside the gene matches: 9. The CDR3 has 14 amino acids. Germline CDR1 reads SGDLS; CDR2 reads YYNGEE. The chain's CDR3 is CASSQAGGGGTQYF. The CDR3 DNA is TGTGCCAGCAGCCAGGCGGGAGGAGGAGGGACCCAGTACTTC.

This chain links TRBV13 with TRBJ2-7; 7 positions agree with TRBD2. This CDR3 spans 15 amino acids. With V trimmed by 2 bases and J by 2 bases, 6 bases remained unmatched. Germline-derived CDR1 and CDR2 are PRHDT and FYEKMQ (reference sequence). CDR3 bases: TGTGCCAGCAGCTTAAGGGACTACCTAACCTACGAGCAGTACTTC. As protein: CASSLRDYLTYEQYF.

The chain joins TRBV7-9 to TRBJ2-7; D unresolved. With 5 bases removed from V and 5 bases from J, the gap between germline ends came to 16 bases. The CDR3 has 14 amino acids. CDR1 and CDR2 (germline): SEHNR, FQNEAQ (reference sequence). The CDR3 nucleotides are TGTGCCAGCAGCCAAGCACTCGATTACGACGAGCAGTACTTC. Its translation: CASSQALDYDEQYF.

The chain combines TRBV12-3 or TRBV12-4 with TRBJ2-7; 7 bases are shared with TRBD2. Trimming removed 6 bases from V and 0 bases from J; junction bases left unmatched: 5. The CDR3 runs to 14 residues. CDR3 nucleotides: TGTGCCAGCAGGGCCCGCGGGAGCTCCTACGAGCAGTACTTC. As protein: CASRARGSSYEQYF.

This clonotype has at least ten counts. This chain joins TRBV7-9 and TRBJ2-7; D is unclear. Germline V lookup: CDR1 SEHNR, CDR2 FQNEAQ (reference sequence). V lost 7 bases, J lost 1 base, and 11 bases lay in between. The CDR3 runs 13 residues. The CDR3 reads CASTPSLSYEQYF. CDR3 in DNA: TGTGCCAGCACGCCATCGTTGTCCTACGAGCAGTACTTC.

This clonotype was observed a single time. A much larger clonotype is one base distant, so this may be a read error. This chain uses TRBV9 with TRBJ1-1; D possibly corresponds to TRBD1 (6 bases). The CDR3 consists of 12 residues. The V gene lost 0 bases and the J gene lost 11 bases, with 11 bases spanning the gap. Germline loops: CDR1 SGDLS, CDR2 YYNGEE. CDR3 sequence: CASSVGRGHAFF. As DNA, the CDR3 is TGTGCCAGCAGCGTAGGACGGGGGCACGCTTTCTTT.

This clonotype was recorded a few times. The chain links TRBV12-3 or TRBV12-4 to TRBJ1-5; a possible D gene is TRBD1 (6 bases). Trimming removed 1 base from V and 6 bases from J, with 13 bases in between. The CDR3 has 15 amino acids. DNA for the CDR3: TGTGCCAGCAGTTTAGAACAGGGAGGAGGTCAGCCCCAGCATTTT. Its translation is CASSLEQGGGQPQHF.

In this sample, this clonotype turned up many times. The chain joins TRBV9 to TRBJ1-2, with no clear D. The V end was cut by 3 bases, the J end by 8 bases, with 8 bases between. This CDR3 is built from 11 residues. In germline, CDR1 is SGDLS, CDR2 YYNGEE. CDR3 DNA: TGTGCCAGCAGCGGCCGACAAGGCTACACCTTC. It translates to CASSGRQGYTF.

This clonotype was counted a few times. V gene TRBV12-3 or TRBV12-4 combines with J gene TRBJ1-2; D unclear. V was shortened by 4 bases and J by 4 bases, with 10 bases between the two germline ends. CDR3 length: 13 amino acids. The CDR3 DNA reads TGTGCCAGCAGTTCAGGCTCCTTCTATGGCTACACCTTC. Amino acids: CASSSGSFYGYTF.

V usage is TRBV29-1 and J usage is TRBJ1-2; D is undetermined. CDR1 is SQVTM and CDR2 is ANQGSEA in the germline V gene. Trimming took 0 bases from V and 3 from J, leaving 5 bases between them. The CDR3 sequence is 12 residues long. The CDR3: CSVEESDYGYTF. In DNA form, the CDR3 reads TGCAGCGTTGAAGAGTCAGACTATGGCTACACCTTC. Based on the CDR3 plus reference TRBV29-1 and TRBJ1-2, the full variable domain is SAVISQKPSRDICQRGTSLTIQCQVDSQVTMMFWYRQQPGQSLTLIATANQGSEATYESGFVIDKFPISRPNLTFSTLTVSNMSPEDSSIYLCSVEESDYGYTFGSGTRLTVV.

The chain is built from TRBV19 and TRBJ2-7; D gene ambiguous. The CDR3 has 13 residues. Trimming shortened V by 9 bases and J by 0 bases, and 12 bases separated the two germline ends. CDR1 is LNHDA, CDR2 SQIVND, per germline (reference sequence). The CDR3 DNA reads as TGTGCCAGCGGCGGAGAGGCCTCCTACGAGCAGTACTTC. Protein: CASGGEASYEQYF.